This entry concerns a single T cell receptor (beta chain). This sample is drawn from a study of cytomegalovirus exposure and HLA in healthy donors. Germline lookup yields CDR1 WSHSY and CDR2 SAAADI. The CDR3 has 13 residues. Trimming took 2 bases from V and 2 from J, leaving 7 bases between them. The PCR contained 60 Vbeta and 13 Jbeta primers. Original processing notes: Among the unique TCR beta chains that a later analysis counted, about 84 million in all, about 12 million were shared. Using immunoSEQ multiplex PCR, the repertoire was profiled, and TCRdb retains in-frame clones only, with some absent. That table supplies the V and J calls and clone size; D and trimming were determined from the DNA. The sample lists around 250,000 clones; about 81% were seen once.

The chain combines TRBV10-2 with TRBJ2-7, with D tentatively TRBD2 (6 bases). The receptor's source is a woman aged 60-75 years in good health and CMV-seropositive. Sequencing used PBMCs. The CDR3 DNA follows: TGCGCCAGCAGTGAGGGAGGGCCCTACGAGCAGTACTTC. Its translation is CASSEGGPYEQYF.